This TCR beta chain was captured by sequencing in a study of read filtering for tumor transcriptome and immune sequencing. This clonotype was counted between two and nine times. The V and J ends lost 6 bases and 7 bases, in that order; junction bases with no gene match: 4. Germline V CDR1 and CDR2: SGDLS, YYNGEE. This CDR3 region has 12 residues. From roughly 390 ng of RNA, a library with molecular barcoded alpha/delta and beta/gamma adaptors was made. TCRdb re-called the reads with MiXCR, one entry per CDR3 protein. This table holds about 50,000 distinct CDR3 sequences, roughly 20% found once. The material sequenced was a population of CD138-negative cells sorted from bone marrow. This receptor was obtained from a donor at least 40 years old with multiple myeloma. The chain combines TRBV9 with TRBJ2-1, with TRBD2 matching 7 bases. The CDR3 DNA sequence: TGTGCCAGCATCAGTAGCGGGAATGAGCAGTTCTTC. Its translation: CASISSGNEQFF.